What follows are 19 T cell receptor gamma chains derived from one specimen sequenced in a study of γδ T cells in repeated Plasmodium falciparum infection. TCRdb re-called the multiplex PCR reads through CATT. The sample has about 30,000 gamma-chain clones; 1.4% to 1.5% are singletons. Vgamma9/Vdelta2+ and Vdelta2-negative gammadelta T cells were flow-sorted from PBMC for bulk sequencing. The specimen was gamma-delta T cells from blood. The source of these receptors is a pool of human donors (malaria-infected and uninfected, not separated).

The gene calls are TRGV9 and TRGJP. TCRdb offers no J gene call, so here the DNA was matched to germline to obtain one. CDR3 length equals 19 residues. From germline, CDR1 is GITISATS and CDR2 ISYDGTV (reference sequence). The J segment lost 16 bases and the V segment lost 2 bases, leaving 23 bases of the junction unmatched. CDR3: CALWEGTPQELGKKKIKVF. The CDR3 nucleotides read TGTGCCTTGTGGGAGGGCACCCCTCAAGAGTTGGGCAAAAAAAAAATCAAGGTATTT.

To note about this clone: This is likely an artifact of a read error, given a far larger clone one base away. The sample carries other DNA sequences with the same CDR3. The chain joins TRGV8 to TRGJ1 or TRGJ2. Since TCRdb gives no J gene, matching the DNA to germline was used here to assign it. CDR3 length equals 11 residues. The germline gives CDR1 VENAVY, CDR2 YDSYNSRV. J was trimmed by 12 bases and V by 4 bases; bases with no gene match: 9. Here the CDR3 DNA reads TGTGCCACCTGGGACAGTAACCGGAAACTCTTT. This encodes CATWDSNRKLF.

The sample holds many counts of this clone. A far larger clone is one base from this, pointing to a likely read error. The V gene is TRGV2, but the J gene lacks a call. CDR1 is EGSNGY and CDR2 is YDSYNSKV in the germline V gene. The CDR3 covers 11 residues. The CDR3 here is CATWDGPEKLF. CDR3 coding DNA: TGTGCCACCTGGGACGGGCCGGAGAAGCTCTTT.

In this sample, this clone turned up many times. TCRdb attributes to this sequence the protein of a much larger clone, which differs from the DNA translation at residue 8; a read error is likely, and the protein displayed is translated from the DNA. The chain combines TRGV9 with TRGJP. The CDR3 is 17 amino acids. Germline assignment: CDR1 GITISATS and CDR2 ISYDGTV (reference sequence). Germline trimming cut 2 bases from V and 12 bases from J; bases unmatched to any gene: 13. Written as DNA, the CDR3 is TGTGCCTTGTGGGAGGCCCGAGCTCAGCGGGGCAAAAAAATCAAGGTATTT. Translated: CALWEARAQRGKKIKVF.

This clone was seen ten or more times. The V call is TRGV4, the J call TRGJP2. TCRdb does not report a J gene; here it was assigned by matching the DNA to germline references. J was trimmed by 0 bases and V by 4 bases; bases with no gene match: 14. The V gene's germline CDR1 is EGSTGY and CDR2 YDSYTSSV. The CDR3 spans 18 residues. CDR3: CATWEGVWGYSSDWIKTF. The CDR3 nucleotides read TGTGCCACCTGGGAGGGGGTCTGGGGGTATAGTAGTGATTGGATCAAGACGTTT.

This clone was counted many times. A far bigger clonotype differs at one base, so this is likely a read error. Other DNA variants within this sample encode the same CDR3. V gene TRGV2 combines with J gene TRGJ1 or TRGJ2. CDR3 size: 16 residues. V shed 1 base, J shed 4 bases, and the junction held 13 bases outside the gene matches. Per germline, CDR1 EGSNGY and CDR2 YDSYNSKV. The CDR3, as DNA: TGTGCCACCTGGGACGGAATCCTTCCGAACTATTATAAGAAACTCTTT. Encoded protein: CATWDGILPNYYKKLF.

This clone was counted many times. This sequence is one base from a far larger clone and is likely a read error. This same CDR3 is encoded by further DNA sequences in the sample. V usage is TRGV9 and J usage is TRGJP. TCRdb records no J gene; here it was assigned by comparing the DNA to germline. V trimming: 4 bases; J trimming: 7 bases; junction bases outside the gene matches: 7. The CDR3 covers 16 residues. Germline assignment: CDR1 GITISATS and CDR2 ISYDGTV (reference sequence). The chain's CDR3 is CALWDGQELGKKIKVF. The CDR3 region has the DNA TGTGCCTTGTGGGACGGTCAGGAGTTGGGCAAAAAAATCAAGGTATTT.

This clone was detected many times. The amino acid sequence in TCRdb belongs to a much larger clone and departs from this DNA's translation at residue 5, likely a sequencing read error; the sequence shown is translated from the DNA. V and J are TRGV9 and TRGJ1 or TRGJ2. TCRdb carries no J gene annotation; the J gene was assigned here by matching the DNA with germline. This CDR3 comprises 12 residues. Germline-derived CDR1 and CDR2 are GITISATS and ISYDGTV (reference sequence). V was clipped by 5 bases and J by 6 bases; unmatched bases: 7. The CDR3 DNA reads as TGTGCCTTGTGGGTGAGTTTTTATAAGAAACTCTTT. It specifies CALWVSFYKKLF.

This clone has more than one count but fewer than ten. This is likely an artifact of a read error, given a far larger clone one base away. The sample has other DNA sequences that encode this CDR3 too. The V gene call reads TRGV9; no J gene was called. This CDR3 region has 13 residues. Germline V CDR1 and CDR2: GITISATS, ISYDGTV (reference sequence). This CDR3 reads CALWDLGGYKKLF. As DNA, the CDR3 is TGTGCCTTGTGGGACCTTGGGGGTTATAAGAAGCTCTTT.

This clone was counted a few times. TCRdb has a much larger clone's protein, which differs at residue 9 from the translation of this DNA, likely because of a read error; what is shown is the protein translated from the DNA. The V call is TRGV3, the J call TRGJ1 or TRGJ2. This CDR3 is 13 amino acids long. Germline loops: CDR1 VTNTFY, CDR2 YDVSTARD (reference sequence). The CDR3 is CATWDSWYCKKLF. CDR3 coding DNA: TGTGCCACCTGGGACTCGTGGTATTGTAAGAAACTCTTT.

This clone was found a few times. The amino acid sequence in TCRdb belongs to a much larger clone and departs from this DNA's translation at residue 16, likely a sequencing read error; the sequence shown is translated from the DNA. No call exists for the J gene, whereas the V gene is TRGV9. The CDR3 has 18 residues. Looked up from germline, CDR1 is GITISATS and CDR2 is ISYDGTV (reference sequence). The CDR3 protein is CALWEGTKEGLGKKIEVF. The CDR3 nucleotides read TGTGCCTTGTGGGAGGGTACGAAAGAGGGGTTGGGCAAAAAAATCGAGGTATTT.

This clone was detected only a few times. The amino acid sequence in TCRdb belongs to a much larger clone and departs from this DNA's translation at residue 4, likely a sequencing read error; the sequence shown is translated from the DNA. This chain links TRGV9 with TRGJ1 or TRGJ2. In the absence of a J gene in TCRdb, the DNA was matched to germline to assign it here. Germline CDR1 GITISATS, CDR2 ISYDGTV (reference sequence). The CDR3 spans 13 residues. CDR3 in DNA: TGTGCCTTGCGGGAGTTCCATTATTATAAGAAACTCTTT. Its protein is CALREFHYYKKLF.

As to this clone: A much larger clone sits a single nucleotide away, making a read error possible. The J gene is TRGJ1 or TRGJ2, the V gene TRGV8. Here the J gene was assigned by germline matching of the DNA, as TCRdb has none. The germline CDR1 and CDR2 sequences are VENAVY and YDSYNSRV. This CDR3 region has 11 residues. The CDR3 DNA reads TGTGCCACTTGGGGAACTAATAAGAAACTCTTT. This translates into CATWGTNKKLF.

This clone showed up many times. This DNA's translation differs at residue 6 from TCRdb's protein, which comes from a much larger clone; a read error is likely, and the protein shown is translated from the DNA. The chain links TRGV5 to TRGJ1 or TRGJ2. The CDR3 totals 14 residues. Germline assignment: CDR1 VINAFY and CDR2 YDVSNSKD. V trimming: 3 bases; J trimming: 6 bases; junction bases outside the gene matches: 11. The DNA for the CDR3 is TGTGCCACCTGGGACGGGCCAGGTAGTTATAAGAAACTCTTT. Its protein product is CATWDGPGSYKKLF.

Comment on this clone: This likely reflects a read error, since a far larger clone is one base away. The J gene was not called, though the V gene is TRGV8. The CDR3 sequence is 12 residues long. The germline V gene encodes CDR1 VENAVY and CDR2 YDSYNSRV. The CDR3 nucleotides read TGTGCCACCTGGGATAGAAATTATAAGAAGCTCTTT. This translates into CATWDRNYKKLF.

In its sample, this clone was seen many times. This likely traces to a read error, being one base from a far larger clone. J gene calling gave no result, while the V gene is TRGV2. The CDR3 runs 15 residues. CDR1 is EGSNGY and CDR2 is YDSYNSKV in the germline V gene. CDR3: CATWDGPRNYYKKLF. Here the CDR3 DNA reads TGTGCCACCTGGGACGGGCCGAGGAATTATTATAAGAAACTCTTC.

In this sample, this clone turned up a few times. This sequence is one base from a far larger clone and is likely a read error. The sample carries other DNA sequences with the same CDR3. J is TRGJP and V is TRGV9. The J gene, not given by TCRdb, was assigned here from a germline match of the nucleotide sequence. This CDR3 is 18 amino acids long. After removal of 0 bases from V and 13 bases from J, the junction contained 15 bases not matched to a gene. Germline lookup yields CDR1 GITISATS and CDR2 ISYDGTV (reference sequence). The CDR3 region is CALWEVSADVAGKKIKVF. The CDR3 coding sequence is TGTGCCTTGTGGGAGGTGTCGGCAGACGTTGCCGGCAAAAAAATCAAGGTATTT.

In this sample, this clone turned up many times. For this DNA, TCRdb reports the protein of a much larger clone, which diverges at residue 10, most likely from a read error; the protein presented here is translated directly from the DNA. No J gene was named, though the V gene is TRGV3. There are 12 residues in the CDR3. Germline CDR1 VTNTFY, CDR2 YDVSTARD (reference sequence). The CDR3, as DNA: TGTGCCACCTGGGACAGCTATTATAAGGAACTCTTT. Amino acid sequence: CATWDSYYKELF.

This clone turned up a few times. This DNA's translation differs at residue 9 from TCRdb's protein, which comes from a much larger clone; a read error is likely, and the protein shown is translated from the DNA. The chain combines TRGV2 with TRGJP. In the absence of a J gene in TCRdb, the DNA was matched to germline to assign it here. The CDR3 is made up of 17 amino acids. Germline V gives CDR1 EGSNGY, CDR2 YDSYNSKV. CDR3 sequence reads: CATWDANQGLGKKIKVF. The CDR3 DNA follows: TGTGCCACCTGGGACGCCAACCAAGGGTTGGGCAAAAAAATCAAGGTATTT.